This T cell receptor (beta chain) derives from a study of vaccination effects on CD4 cells after COVID-19. CDR3 length equals 13 residues. Germline CDR1 MNHNY, CDR2 SVGAGI (reference sequence). V shed 8 bases and J shed 7 bases, with 17 bases lying between them. Under the ViraFEST assay, PBMC were stimulated with viral peptide pools so that antigen-specific CD4+ T cells expanded. Sequencing was performed afterwards. At the end of approximately 10 days of culture, CD4+ T cells were isolated. People in the vaccine group had not been infected with SARS-CoV-2 before, and their nucleocapsid antibodies were negative. A remark on this clone: Its antigen is as yet unknown.

Method: immunoSEQ multiplex PCR; TCRdb's copy keeps in-frame clones and lacks some. The sample shows 35,000 to 45,000 clones, about 70% of them seen only once. This chain links TRBV6-6 with TRBJ1-2, with D possibly TRBD1 on 5 matching bases. The source is a human donor who received a COVID-19 vaccine. Sequenced material: CD4+ T cells from PBMCs cultured with HCoV-OC43 spike peptides, taken before COVID-19 vaccination. Subset denoted: HCoV-OC43 spike overlapping peptide pool stimulation. CDR3 DNA sequence: TGTGCCAGCCGTCCGGGGGAACAAAGTGGCTACACCTTC. Translating it yields CASRPGEQSGYTF.